The 11 T cell receptor beta chains presented below share a single source sample, sequenced in a study of beta chain features in type 1 diabetes. Whole-study findings and limits: Type 1 diabetes patients had TCRB CDR3s that were shorter (moderately but significantly so) in all four CD4+ subsets.

As every portion of the isolated RNA was reverse transcribed, the sequencing read expressed TCRB transcripts. TCRdb's copy holds only in-frame clones and misses some; the assay was immunoSEQ multiplex PCR. The table lists about 370,000 clones, 9.6% of them singletons, with roughly 0.6% in the top ten. For these receptors, no antigen is known. Sequenced sample: central memory CD4+ T cells from blood. The receptor source for this set is a man aged 25-45 years with type 1 diabetes.

This clone was detected many times. The genes are TRBV15 and TRBJ2-3, with D possibly being TRBD2 (6 bases). CDR3 length: 13 residues. V dropped 4 bases and J dropped 6 bases, with 11 bases sitting between them. Germline values: CDR1 LNHNV, CDR2 YYDKDF (reference sequence). The CDR3 DNA reads TGTGCCACCAGCAACCGGGGGTCCGATACGCAGTATTTT. The encoded protein is CATSNRGSDTQYF.

The V gene is TRBV2, the J gene TRBJ2-7; D is perhaps TRBD1 (5 bases). CDR1 is SNHLY, CDR2 FYNNEI, per germline. The CDR3 runs 16 residues. V gave up 0 bases and J gave up 2 bases, with 14 bases separating them. The CDR3 coding sequence is TGTGCCAGCAGTGAAGCAGGAAGGGGCTCAACCTACGAGCAGTACTTC. Its protein is CASSEAGRGSTYEQYF. Supplemented by reference TRBV2 and TRBJ2-7, the full variable domain reads EPEVTQTPSHQVTQMGQEVILRCVPISNHLYFYWYRQILGQKVEFLVSFYNNEISEKSEIFDDQFSVERPDGSNFTLKIRSTKLEDSAMYFCASSEAGRGSTYEQYFGPGTRLTVT.

This clone was observed many times. V gene TRBV15 combines with J gene TRBJ2-1; TRBD1 matches 10 bases. V trimming: 5 bases; J trimming: 6 bases; junction bases outside the gene matches: 10. The CDR3 sequence is 16 residues long. Germline loops: CDR1 LNHNV, CDR2 YYDKDF (reference sequence). DNA of the CDR3: TGTGCCACCAGCGGTGGGGACAGGGGAGGAGTCAATGAGCAGTTCTTC. It codes for CATSGGDRGGVNEQFF.

The chain links TRBV5-1 to TRBJ2-3; TRBD2 aligns across 8 bases. In germline, CDR1 is SGHRS, CDR2 YFSETQ. The junction had 6 bases not matched to a gene; V was cut back by 4 bases and J by 2 bases. This CDR3 contains 15 residues. The CDR3 DNA follows: TGCGCCAGCAGCCAAATAGCGGGGCCCACAGATACGCAGTATTTT. Protein: CASSQIAGPTDTQYF.

A few counts support this clone. The chain combines TRBV19 with TRBJ2-5; D remains unclear. The V end was cut by 5 bases, the J end by 4 bases, with 11 bases between. Germline CDR1 LNHDA, CDR2 SQIVND (reference sequence). The CDR3 loop spans 13 amino acids. The CDR3 DNA sequence: TGTGCCAGTAGTCCCCGGAGAGTAGAGACCCAGTACTTC. Translation: CASSPRRVETQYF.

This clone was picked up a small number of times. The rearrangement uses TRBV5-1 and TRBJ2-7; D might be TRBD2 (6 bases). Germline CDR1 reads SGHRS; CDR2 reads YFSETQ. Trimming left V 4 bases short and J 0 bases short, with 17 bases between. The CDR3 has 16 amino acids. Written as DNA, the CDR3 is TGCGCCAGCAGCCCTCCGGGTAGGGGACTCTCCTACGAGCAGTACTTC. Protein: CASSPPGRGLSYEQYF.

This rearrangement joins TRBV28 to TRBJ2-7; 8 positions match TRBD2. The junction had 7 bases not matched to a gene; V was cut back by 1 base and J by 2 bases. The CDR3 is made up of 16 amino acids. The germline V gene encodes CDR1 MDHEN and CDR2 SYDVKM. The CDR3, as DNA: TGTGCCAGCAGTTTATCGGCGGGAGGCCAGCCCTACGAGCAGTACTTC. This translates into CASSLSAGGQPYEQYF.

This clone came up a few times. The chain joins TRBV5-1 to TRBJ1-1; D is unresolved. Per the germline V gene, CDR1 is SGHRS and CDR2 is YFSETQ. The ends were cut back, 4 bases at V and 5 bases at J, with 12 bases in the middle. The CDR3 contains 13 residues. The CDR3 sequence: CASSVRWLTEAFF. For the CDR3, the DNA is TGCGCCAGCAGCGTGCGATGGTTGACTGAAGCTTTCTTT.

This clone was seen only a few times. The chain's CDR3 is CASSSGLTEGNEQFF. CDR3 nucleotide sequence: TGTGCCAGCAGCTCAGGACTAACGGAGGGGAATGAGCAGTTCTTC. The J gene is TRBJ2-1, the V gene TRBV5-4, with a possible D match to TRBD2 (6 bases). Per germline, CDR1 SGHNT and CDR2 YYREEE (reference sequence). The CDR3 length is 15 residues. Deletions cut 3 bases from V and 7 bases from J, with 17 bases between.

This chain connects TRBV5-1 to TRBJ1-2; TRBD1 agrees at 8 bases. The CDR3 loop spans 15 amino acids. With 4 bases clipped from V and 7 bases from J, the junction kept 12 bases outside the gene matches. CDR1 and CDR2 (germline): SGHRS, YFSETQ. The CDR3 reads CASSREGTTGAGYTF. For the CDR3, the DNA is TGCGCCAGCAGCCGGGAGGGGACGACAGGGGCTGGCTACACCTTC.

This chain uses TRBV10-3 with TRBJ2-2; the D gene is possibly TRBD2 (5 bases). The V and J ends lost 6 bases and 1 base respectively, with 9 bases between them. CDR3 length: 14 amino acids. Germline values: CDR1 ENHRY, CDR2 SYGVKD. CDR3 loop: CAIRFRENTGELFF. The DNA for the CDR3 is TGTGCCATCAGATTCCGGGAGAACACCGGGGAGCTGTTTTTT.